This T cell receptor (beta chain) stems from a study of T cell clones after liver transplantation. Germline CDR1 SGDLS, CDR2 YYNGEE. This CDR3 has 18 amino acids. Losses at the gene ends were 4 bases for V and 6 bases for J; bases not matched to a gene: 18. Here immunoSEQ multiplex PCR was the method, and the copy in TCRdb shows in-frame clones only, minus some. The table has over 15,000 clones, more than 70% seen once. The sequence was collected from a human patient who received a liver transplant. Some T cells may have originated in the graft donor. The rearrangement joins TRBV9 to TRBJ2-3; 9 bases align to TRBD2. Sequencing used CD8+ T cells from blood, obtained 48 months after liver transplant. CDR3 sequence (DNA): TGTGCCAGCAGCCCCCAGGGGGAGCGGGGGGCTACTAGCGATACGCAGTATTTT. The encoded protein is CASSPQGERGATSDTQYF.